Below are 26 T cell receptor beta chains sequenced from a single sample in a study of T cell responses to AZD1222 COVID-19 vaccine. Measured with immunoSEQ multiplex PCR; TCRdb has only the in-frame clones, and not every one. The sample carries some 86,000 clones, over 75% recorded once. This specimen consisted of peripheral blood, obtained on day 0 of AZD1222 vaccination. The receptors derive from an adult in good health.

The chain uses TRBV28 and TRBJ2-7; D uncertain. This CDR3 has 12 residues. V lost 3 bases to trimming and J lost 1 base, with 4 bases between them. CDR1 MDHEN and CDR2 SYDVKM come from the germline V gene. The CDR3: CASSFGSYEQYF. Written as DNA, the CDR3 is TGTGCCAGCAGTTTCGGGTCCTACGAGCAGTACTTC. Drawing the rest from reference TRBV28 and TRBJ2-7, the complete variable domain is DVKVTQSSRYLVKRTGEKVFLECVQDMDHENMFWYRQDPGLGLRLIYFSYDVKMKEKGDIPEGYSVSREKKERFSLILESASTNQTSMYLCASSFGSYEQYFGPGTRLTVT.

This clone was counted only a few times. The J gene is TRBJ1-1, the V gene TRBV9; D gene ambiguous. The CDR3 has 14 residues. Trimming removed 2 bases at V and 6 bases at J, with 14 bases between. Germline lookup yields CDR1 SGDLS and CDR2 YYNGEE. CDR3 nucleotide sequence: TGTGCCAGCAGCGTTCTTAGAACCGCATCTGAAGCTTTCTTT. Translation gives CASSVLRTASEAFF.

The chain has TRBV21-1 and TRBJ1-1. TRBV21-1 represents a pseudogene. The CDR3 contains 19 residues. CDR3 nucleotide sequence: TGTGCCAGCAGCAAACGGGCCAACGGTTGTCGGCAAATGAACACTGAAGCTTTCTTT. Amino acids: CASSKRANGCRQMNTEAFF.

The V and J genes are TRBV4-1 and TRBJ2-2; maybe TRBD2 (6 bases). This CDR3 is 15 amino acids long. Trimming pared 3 bases from V and 1 base from J, leaving 9 bases between. CDR1 MGHRA and CDR2 YSYEKL come from the germline V gene. The CDR3 bases are TGCGCCAGCAGCCAGCATAGCGGGAACACCGGGGAGCTGTTTTTT. This translates into CASSQHSGNTGELFF.

The V gene is TRBV6-5, the J gene TRBJ1-1, with 7 bases identical to TRBD1. The CDR3 consists of 14 residues. V lost 6 bases to trimming and J lost 1 base; unmatched junction nucleotides: 5. Germline V gene lookup returns CDR1 MNHEY and CDR2 SVGAGI. CDR3 amino acids: CASRKTGANTEAFF. In nucleotides, the CDR3 is TGTGCCAGCAGAAAAACAGGGGCGAACACTGAAGCTTTCTTT.

The genes are TRBV30 and TRBJ1-6; perhaps TRBD1 as D (6 bases). CDR1 is GTSNPN and CDR2 is SVGIG in the germline V gene (reference sequence). This CDR3 comprises 12 residues. V was pared by 2 bases and J by 19 bases, with 18 bases between. CDR3 loop: CAWSPRGQNWHF. The CDR3 DNA is TGTGCCTGGAGTCCGCGAGGACAGAATTGGCACTTT.

This chain joins TRBV5-1 and TRBJ2-5; TRBD2 might be the D (6 bases). Germline-derived CDR1 and CDR2 are SGHRS and YFSETQ. This CDR3 has 14 amino acids. The V gene lost 4 bases and the J gene lost 4 bases, with 14 bases spanning the gap. This CDR3 is CASSPELGGETQYF. CDR3 nucleotides: TGCGCCAGCAGCCCGGAGTTGGGGGGAGAGACCCAGTACTTC.

This rearrangement joins TRBV2 to TRBJ2-1, with 9 bases identical to TRBD2. The ends lost 6 bases at V and 5 bases at J; junction bases unmatched: 5. The CDR3 loop spans 14 amino acids. Germline lookup yields CDR1 SNHLY and CDR2 FYNNEI. The CDR3 DNA is TGTGCCAGCAGCCGACTAGCGGTTAACAATGAGCAGTTCTTC. The encoded protein is CASSRLAVNNEQFF.

This chain uses TRBV11-3 with TRBJ2-7; possible D gene TRBD1, 5 bases. The CDR3 is 13 amino acids. V gave up 5 bases and J gave up 6 bases, with 14 bases separating them. CDR1 is SGHNT, CDR2 YENEEA, per germline. The DNA of the CDR3 is TGTGCCAGCAGCCCCGACAGCCCCCGCGAGCAGTACTTC. It encodes CASSPDSPREQYF.

This clone was recorded once. This chain uses TRBV19 with TRBJ2-7, with D maybe TRBD1 (5 bases). Trimming pared 10 bases from V and 0 bases from J, leaving 16 bases between. CDR3 size: 14 residues. Germline loops: CDR1 LNHDA, CDR2 SQIVND (reference sequence). CDR3 sequence reads: CATRPQASSYEQYF. The CDR3 nucleotides are TGTGCCACCCGGCCACAGGCGAGCTCCTACGAGCAGTACTTC.

The chain combines TRBV9 with TRBJ1-4; 8 nucleotides align to TRBD1. The CDR3 covers 16 residues. The trim removed 0 bases at V and 8 bases at J, leaving 9 bases unmatched. Looked up from germline, CDR1 is SGDLS and CDR2 is YYNGEE. The CDR3 bases are TGTGCCAGCAGCGTAGGCGGGGTCCGGACAGGGGAAAAACTGTTTTTT. Amino acid sequence: CASSVGGVRTGEKLFF.

The genes are TRBV5-1 and TRBJ2-2; TRBD2 aligns across 10 bases. The CDR3 length is 15 residues. V shed 3 bases, J shed 3 bases, and the junction held 2 bases outside the gene matches. Germline loops: CDR1 SGHRS, CDR2 YFSETQ. In DNA, the CDR3 is TGCGCCAGCAGCTCTAGCGGGAGAGACACCGGGGAGCTGTTTTTT. Translation gives CASSSSGRDTGELFF. Variable domain in full (rest from reference TRBV5-1 and TRBJ2-2): KAGVTQTPRYLIKTRGQQVTLSCSPISGHRSVSWYQQTPGQGLQFLFEYFSETQRNKGNFPGRFSGRQFSNSRSEMNVSTLELGDSALYLCASSSSGRDTGELFFGEGSRLTVL.

The V call is TRBV7-2, the J call TRBJ2-7; 9 bases align to TRBD2. CDR1 SGHTA and CDR2 FQGNSA come from the germline V gene. After removal of 5 bases from V and 5 bases from J, the junction contained 7 bases not matched to a gene. CDR3 length: 14 residues. CDR3 in amino acids: CASSRSGRQHEQYF. The CDR3 DNA reads TGTGCCAGCAGCCGTAGCGGGAGACAACACGAGCAGTACTTC.

This clone was recorded a few times. This chain joins TRBV6-5 and TRBJ2-2, with D possibly being TRBD2 (6 bases). The CDR3 is 16 amino acids. V shed 2 bases and J shed 2 bases, with 12 bases lying between them. Germline loops: CDR1 MNHEY, CDR2 SVGAGI. CDR3 loop: CASSYAAGANTGELFF. For the CDR3, the DNA is TGTGCCAGCAGTTACGCAGCGGGCGCTAACACCGGGGAGCTGTTTTTT.

The V and J genes are TRBV5-1 and TRBJ1-2; D unclear. Trimming cost V 1 base and J 8 bases, with 6 bases left between them. This CDR3 has 11 residues. The germline V gene encodes CDR1 SGHRS and CDR2 YFSETQ. The CDR3 nucleotides are TGCGCCAGCAGCTTGAACGGCGGCTACACCTTC. Encoded protein: CASSLNGGYTF.

The sample holds one count of this clone. This rearrangement joins TRBV5-8 to TRBJ2-5, with D possibly being TRBD2 (5 bases). Germline loops: CDR1 SGHTS, CDR2 YDEGEE. The CDR3 has 15 residues. V lost 4 bases and J 5 bases, leaving 18 bases between the germline ends. CDR3 nucleotide sequence: TGTGCCAGCAGCGCGGGCCGGGATCAGGCGGAGACCCAGTACTTC. Translation gives CASSAGRDQAETQYF. The entire variable domain, with the rest obtained from reference TRBV5-8 and TRBJ2-5, is as follows: EAGVTQSPTHLIKTRGQQATLRCSPISGHTSVYWYQQALGLGLQFLLWYDEGEERNRGNFPPRFSGRQFPNYSSELNVNALELEDSALYLCASSAGRDQAETQYFGPGTRLLVL.

The V and J genes are TRBV6-5 and TRBJ1-5; the match to TRBD1 covers 7 bases. Germline V gene data show CDR1 as MNHEY and CDR2 as SVGAGI. Trimming took 2 bases from V and 4 from J; bases not matched to a gene: 5. The CDR3 length is 15 residues. The CDR3 DNA is TGTGCCAGCAGTTACGTCAGGGGGGCTAATCAGCCCCAGCATTTT. Its protein is CASSYVRGANQPQHF.

This chain links TRBV29-1 with TRBJ2-7; D possibly matches TRBD1 or TRBD2 (5 bases each). Between the trimmed V and J ends, which lost 7 bases and 2 bases, there was a span of 12 bases. Germline assignment: CDR1 SQVTM and CDR2 ANQGSEA. The CDR3 runs 12 residues. CDR3 protein: CSATGQTYEQYF. DNA of the CDR3: TGCAGCGCCACGGGGCAAACCTACGAGCAGTACTTC.

J is TRBJ2-3 and V is TRBV3-1 (or the pseudogene TRBV3-2); tentative D call: TRBD2 (6 bases). The germline V and J ends were trimmed by 3 bases and 5 bases, with 9 bases remaining between them. Germline CDR1 LGHDT, CDR2 YNNKEL (reference sequence). CDR3 length: 13 amino acids. The chain's CDR3 is CASSQAGLDTQYF. The DNA for the CDR3 is TGTGCCAGCAGCCAGGCGGGACTAGATACGCAGTATTTT.

The chain uses TRBV3-1 (or the pseudogene TRBV3-2) and TRBJ2-5; TRBD2 matches 8 bases. With V trimmed by 2 bases and J by 5 bases, 7 bases remained unmatched. In germline, CDR1 is LGHDT, CDR2 YNNKEL (reference sequence). The CDR3 is made up of 15 amino acids. The CDR3 coding sequence is TGTGCCAGCAGCCAAAGCCGGGGGGGCATGGAGACCCAGTACTTC. This gives the protein CASSQSRGGMETQYF.

This clone occurred once. The chain links TRBV19 to TRBJ2-1; D remains unclear. V shed 3 bases and J shed 7 bases, with 16 bases lying between them. Germline V gene data show CDR1 as LNHDA and CDR2 as SQIVND (reference sequence). The CDR3 is made up of 15 amino acids. CDR3 amino acids: CASSIKWSSPNEQFF. The CDR3 region has the DNA TGTGCCAGTAGTATCAAGTGGTCAAGTCCAAATGAGCAGTTCTTC.

The chain recombines TRBV6-5 with TRBJ1-2; tentatively, D is TRBD1 (6 bases). CDR1 MNHEY and CDR2 SVGAGI come from the germline V gene. The V and J ends lost 2 bases and 6 bases respectively, with 16 bases between them. The CDR3 runs 15 residues. For the CDR3, the DNA is TGTGCCAGCAGTTACCGCTCTCTGGGGGGCAATGGCTACACCTTC. It encodes CASSYRSLGGNGYTF.

The chain links TRBV7-6 to TRBJ2-5, with D tentatively TRBD1 (6 bases). From germline, CDR1 is SGHVS and CDR2 FNYEAQ. CDR3 length equals 16 residues. Trimming removed 2 bases from V and 5 bases from J, with 18 bases in between. The CDR3 DNA sequence: TGTGCCAGCAGCTTAATGGGCGAGGGGGTGACCGAGACCCAGTACTTC. The encoded protein is CASSLMGEGVTETQYF.

V is TRBV3-1 (or the pseudogene TRBV3-2) and J is TRBJ1-1; TRBD1 is a possible D gene (5 bases). This CDR3 has 14 residues. Trimming pared 6 bases from V and 3 bases from J, leaving 14 bases between. Per the germline V gene, CDR1 is LGHDT and CDR2 is YNNKEL (reference sequence). The CDR3 loop reads CASRHRLRDTEAFF. CDR3 DNA: TGTGCCAGCAGACACAGGTTGCGGGACACTGAAGCTTTCTTT.

This rearrangement joins TRBV6-1 to TRBJ1-1; D gene ambiguous. The CDR3 covers 13 residues. V was shortened by 0 bases and J by 14 bases, with 16 bases between the two germline ends. Germline V gene data show CDR1 as MNHNS and CDR2 as SASEGT. CDR3 DNA: TGTGCCAGCAGTGAAGCGAGGCAGGAGAAACTGTTCTTT. It encodes CASSEARQEKLFF.

The V call is TRBV27, the J call TRBJ1-5; 7 bases agree with TRBD1. Trimming removed 6 bases from V and 4 bases from J; junction bases left unmatched: 9. The CDR3 sequence is 15 residues long. CDR1 and CDR2 (germline): MNHEY, SMNVEV (reference sequence). The CDR3, as DNA: TGTGCCAGCAGCCTGACAGGGTCAGGAAATCAGCCCCAGCATTTT. Protein sequence: CASSLTGSGNQPQHF.